This record concerns one T cell receptor (beta chain) sequence. Its antigen has not been determined. Within one base of it there is no much larger clone, and no base qualities were kept. For the CD8 naive samples, CD45RO-negative cells were positively selected for CCR7, yielding a CD45RA+CCR7+ population from which TemRA cells were excluded. Donors were healthy HIV-negative adults with no recently reported acute infections or vaccinations. Every donor was a Caucasian adult living in Nashville, Tennessee, USA. After blood collection by leukapheresis, PBMCs were isolated using Ficoll-Histopaque density gradient centrifugation and then cryopreserved in the vapor phase of liquid nitrogen. Analytical flow cytometry was used to check the purity and quantity of each magnetically sorted T cell population. Each sorted fraction had its genomic DNA isolated and then quantified by UV absorbance on a Nanodrop 2000c.

TCR CDR3 regions were amplified from genomic DNA by multiplex PCR using the deep immunoSEQ assay. For each cell subset, the extracted genomic DNA was distributed evenly across all wells of several immunoSEQ 96-well plates, and each plate served as one replicate. For sorted subsets, approximately 210 ng genomic DNA, equal to approximately 30,000 T cell genomes, was loaded into each replicate PCR. Purified libraries were quantified with a Qubit 3.0 fluorometer, sized on a Bioanalyzer 2100, and re-quantified with the KAPA Library Quantification kit. Every immunoSEQ 96-well plate was sequenced on a dedicated single-read 150-cycle Illumina NextSeq 550 flow cell. The study's own analysis went as follows. Because the immunoSEQ output held only junctional sequences and lacked quality scores, the filtering could not match the filtering applied to full-length reads. To assign V/J genes and CDR3, sequences were annotated against IMGT germline references using PyIR, a Python wrapper for IgBLAST v1.9. Reads were filtered out if the reads had weak V/J assignments (E-value above 1e-6), no CDR3, stop codons, out-of-frame junctions, or ambiguous translated residues. V3J clonotypes were defined by identical inferred V gene, J gene, and CDR3 amino acid sequence. Percentage overlap between repertoires was computed as shared unique clonotypes divided by the size of the smaller repertoire. Three approaches were used to assess repertoire richness: RTK rarefaction, the Chao1 estimator, and Recon v2.1 estimates of unobserved clonotypes. OLGA was used to compute generation probabilities for all TCRbeta clonotypes that the gDNA method yielded from a few donors. Entries here come from immuneACCESS through TCRdb and include only in-frame sequences with V and J called. Some clones fail to appear in such tables; in the studies checked, an unresolved V gene covers under half of the shortfall, and the cause of the remainder is unknown. The D gene and trimming were derived from the DNA, and the V and J assignments and clone size from that table. The sample table lists about 2 million clones, about 95% of them with a count of one. Around 1% of the sample comes from the top ten.

The source of the sample is a study of shared clonotypes between healthy human individuals (TCRdb year 2020). A note on the overall study: A few men and a couple of women, aged 18 to 49 years, made up the cohort. Per donor, leukapheresis produced somewhere between about 0.94 and 8.9 billion PBMCs. To estimate repertoire size and how much clonotype sharing occurs between individuals, the study deeply sequenced the blood TCR repertoires of several healthy adults. For each donor, CD4 naive and CD4 memory were each run on three plates, CD8 naive on two plates, and CD8 memory on one plate. To increase sequencing depth and limit assay-specific biases, TCR repertoire library preparation and sequencing were carried out by different laboratories using diverse techniques.

The paper's findings and limits, for the study overall: Based on pairwise subsampling, the degree of clonotype sharing among donors was expected to be affected by sequencing depth. Because the study included a small number of donors, the genetic and exposure-history diversity represented was limited. Sampling was restricted to blood, and TCR repertoires in tissues likely differ from the TCR repertoires found in blood. Rarefaction of sorted-subset datasets indicated incomplete sequencing despite the large sequencing depth. Approximately 5% of naive CD4, 3% to 3.5% of naive CD8, about 2.1% of memory CD4, and about 0.4% of memory CD8 clonotypes were shared across several donors. Naive subsets generally had larger estimated clonotype richness than memory subsets. Compared with non-shared clonotypes, the clonotypes found in all four sorted-subset donors had higher generation probabilities.

The receptor's source is a man younger than 30 in good health. Material for sequencing was naive CD8+ T cells sorted from blood. The sample's cell subset or site label, decoded: CD45RA+CCR7+.

The CDR3 has the sequence CASSFGGQGINYGYTF. The nucleotide sequence reads TGTGCCAGCAGCTTTGGAGGACAGGGGATTAACTATGGCTACACCTTC. The V and J genes are TRBV11-1 and TRBJ1-2; 9 central bases correspond to TRBD1. The CDR3 contains 16 residues, cysteine and phenylalanine counted. Of all the DNA, just the CDR3 is kept, 48 bases in frame from base 1. Trimming accounts for 3 bases at V and 1 base at J, while the number of junction bases matched to no gene is 6. CDR1 and CDR2 are drawn from the germline V gene (reference sequence): SGHAT, FQDESV.